This TCR beta chain was sequenced for a study of tissue T cells after allogeneic stem cell transplantation. Findings and limits, study-wide: Few T cell clones were shared across patients, but motif clusters showed tissue-specific shared signatures.

A word on this clone: Its antigen remains unidentified.

V lost 8 bases and J 2 bases, leaving 19 bases between the germline ends. Germline values: CDR1 SGHRS, CDR2 YFSETQ. CDR3 length: 15 residues. Sequencing of TCRbeta CDR3 at survey depth gave sequences and template counts. Clones were sequenced by immunoSEQ multiplex PCR, and TCRdb holds only the in-frame ones, with some missing. The sample contains approximately 1,200 clones, about 70% of which appear only once. The receptor comes from a male patient aged 60 or over with steroid-refractory graft-versus-host disease after an allogeneic stem cell transplant. Certain T cells may be donor cells from the graft. This chain connects TRBV5-1 to TRBJ2-5; D call uncertain. The sample consisted of skin, taken at autopsy. The CDR3 here is CASSFQIDLQETQYF. The CDR3 nucleotides read TGCGCCAGTTCCTTTCAAATAGACTTACAAGAGACCCAGTACTTC.